This T cell receptor (beta chain) was found in a study of a mutant IDH1 vaccine in newly diagnosed glioma. Looking at the study overall: Initiation of the vaccine course occurred 4-6 weeks after radiotherapy alone, or alongside temozolomide cycles. Beforehand, treatment had been radiotherapy, temozolomide, or both; the majority received both. Treated patients comprised 62.5% males and approximately 38% females, mean age roughly 44 years. Findings and caveats of the study: Among patients, 90% to 95% showed immune responses induced by the vaccine.

Remarks on this clone: What it recognizes is unknown.

This table comes from immunoSEQ multiplex PCR, and its TCRdb copy is limited to in-frame clones, with some not included. The sample has tens of thousands of clones; about 76% are singletons. Time point specified: week 35, safety follow-up. One vaccine dose held 300 ug of mutant IDH1 20-mer peptide and came with topical imiquimod. Germline values: CDR1 MNHNY, CDR2 SVGAGI (reference sequence). Trimming removed 4 bases from V and 6 bases from J; junction bases left unmatched: 8. The CDR3 loop spans 15 amino acids. The rearrangement links TRBV6-6 to TRBJ2-1, with 8 bases aligning to TRBD1. This TCR was sampled from a man in his fifties or sixties with glioma. This sample comprised PBMCs, obtained from a glioma patient whose treatment included an IDH1 peptide vaccine. CDR3 bases: TGTGCCAGCAGTTTCCAGGGGGCTGGAGGCAATGAGCAGTTCTTC. Translating gives CASSFQGAGGNEQFF.